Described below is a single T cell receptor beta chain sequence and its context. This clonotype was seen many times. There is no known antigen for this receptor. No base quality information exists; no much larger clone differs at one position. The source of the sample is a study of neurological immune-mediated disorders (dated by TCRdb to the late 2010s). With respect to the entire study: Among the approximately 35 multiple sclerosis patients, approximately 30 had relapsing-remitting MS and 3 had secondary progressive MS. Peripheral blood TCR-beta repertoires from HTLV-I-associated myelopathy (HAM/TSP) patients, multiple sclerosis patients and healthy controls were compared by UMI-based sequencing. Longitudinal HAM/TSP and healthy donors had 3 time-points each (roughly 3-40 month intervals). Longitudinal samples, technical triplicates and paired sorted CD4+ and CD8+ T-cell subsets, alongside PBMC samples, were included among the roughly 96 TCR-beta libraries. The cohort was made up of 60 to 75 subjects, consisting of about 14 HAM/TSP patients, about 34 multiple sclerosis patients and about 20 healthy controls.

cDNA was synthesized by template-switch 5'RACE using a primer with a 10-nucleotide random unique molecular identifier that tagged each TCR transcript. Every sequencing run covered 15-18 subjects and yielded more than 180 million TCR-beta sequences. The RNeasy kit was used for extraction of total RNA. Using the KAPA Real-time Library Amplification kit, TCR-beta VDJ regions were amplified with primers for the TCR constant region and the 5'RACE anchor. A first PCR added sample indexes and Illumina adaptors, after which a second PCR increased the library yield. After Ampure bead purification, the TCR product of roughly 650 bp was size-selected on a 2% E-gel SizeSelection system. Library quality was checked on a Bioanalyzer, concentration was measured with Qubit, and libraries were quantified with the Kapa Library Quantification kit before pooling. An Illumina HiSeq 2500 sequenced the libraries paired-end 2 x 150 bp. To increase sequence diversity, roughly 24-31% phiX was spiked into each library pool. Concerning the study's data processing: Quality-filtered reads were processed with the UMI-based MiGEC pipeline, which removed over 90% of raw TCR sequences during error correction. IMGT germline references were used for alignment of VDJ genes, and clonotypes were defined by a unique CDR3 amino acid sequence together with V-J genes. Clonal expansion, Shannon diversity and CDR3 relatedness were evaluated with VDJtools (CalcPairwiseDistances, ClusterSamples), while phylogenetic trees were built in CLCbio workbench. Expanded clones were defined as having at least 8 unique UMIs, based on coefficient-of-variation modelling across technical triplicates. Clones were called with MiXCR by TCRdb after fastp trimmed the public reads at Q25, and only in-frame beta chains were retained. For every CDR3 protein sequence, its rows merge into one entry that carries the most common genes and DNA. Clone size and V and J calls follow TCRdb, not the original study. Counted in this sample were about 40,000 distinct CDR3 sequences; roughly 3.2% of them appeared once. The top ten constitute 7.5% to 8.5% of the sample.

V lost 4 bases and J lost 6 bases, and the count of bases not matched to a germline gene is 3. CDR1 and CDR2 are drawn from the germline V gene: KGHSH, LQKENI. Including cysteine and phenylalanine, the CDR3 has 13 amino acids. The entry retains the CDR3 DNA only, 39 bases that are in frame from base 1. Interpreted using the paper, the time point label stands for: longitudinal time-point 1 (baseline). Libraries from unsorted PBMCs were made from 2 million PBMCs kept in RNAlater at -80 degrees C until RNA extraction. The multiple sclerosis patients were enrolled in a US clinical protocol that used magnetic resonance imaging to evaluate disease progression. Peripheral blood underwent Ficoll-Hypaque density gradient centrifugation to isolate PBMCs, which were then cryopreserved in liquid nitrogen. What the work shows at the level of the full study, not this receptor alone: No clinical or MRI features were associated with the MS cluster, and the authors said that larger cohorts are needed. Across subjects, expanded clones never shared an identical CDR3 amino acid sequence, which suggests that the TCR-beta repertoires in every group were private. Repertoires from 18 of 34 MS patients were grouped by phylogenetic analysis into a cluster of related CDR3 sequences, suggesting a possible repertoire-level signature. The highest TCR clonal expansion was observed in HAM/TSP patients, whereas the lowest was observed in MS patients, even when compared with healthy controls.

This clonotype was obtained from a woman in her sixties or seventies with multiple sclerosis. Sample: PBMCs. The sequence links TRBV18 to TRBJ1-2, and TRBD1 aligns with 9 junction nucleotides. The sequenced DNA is TGTGCCAGCTCACGGGACAGGGAAGATGGCTACACCTTC. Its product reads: CASSRDREDGYTF.